The source of this T cell receptor (beta chain) is a study of human T cells and chemical hapten exposure. Original processing methods: Samples had a median of approximately 89,000 TCRs, ranging roughly 23,224 to 690,600. TCRdb used MiXCR to reprocess the RACE reads, holding one entry per CDR3 protein. These V and J calls are TCRdb output, not the study's own analysis. The sample lists 65,000 or so distinct CDR3 sequences; around 6.1% were seen once. Trimming stripped 7 bases from V and 5 bases from J, with 18 bases between. The CDR3 has 15 residues. The time point was: healthy volunteer bleed at 6 weeks. Sequencing started from total RNA isolated from unfractionated whole blood. This clonotype was recorded a few times.

The material sequenced was whole blood. The chain carries TRBV12-3 or TRBV12-4 and TRBJ2-1; D remains ambiguous. This TCR was sampled from a female donor in good health. Some clones in this sample may be carry-over from other donors' samples. CDR3 DNA: TGTGCCAGCATTGACGGCGGCGGCGTTGACAATGAGCAGTTCTTC. Its protein product is CASIDGGGVDNEQFF.